The 9 T cell receptor beta chains below all came from one sample that was sequenced in a study of T cells in Graves' hyperthyroidism and ophthalmopathy. The investigators amplified TCR beta CDR3 regions from RNA transcripts. A set of HTBI primers served as the primers for a first-round RT-PCR of the TCR CDR3. TCRdb analysed the multiplex PCR reads with MiXCR anew, one entry per CDR3 protein. The data contain roughly 500,000 distinct CDR3 sequences, approximately 49% of them singletons. Material: peripheral blood or thyroid tissue (not recorded which). The receptors originated from an adult woman with Graves' disease, either hyperthyroidism or ophthalmopathy (not recorded which).

The V gene is TRBV28, the J gene TRBJ2-7; the D is unclear. Trimming pared 6 bases from V and 1 base from J, leaving 10 bases between. Germline CDR1 reads MDHEN; CDR2 reads SYDVKM. There are 13 residues in the CDR3. CDR3 loop: CASSWTVSYEQYF. Written as DNA, the CDR3 is TGTGCCAGCAGCTGGACGGTATCCTACGAGCAGTACTTC.

This clonotype appeared many times. The V gene is TRBV12-3 or TRBV12-4, the J gene TRBJ2-2; possibly TRBD1 for D (5 bases). The CDR3 loop spans 13 amino acids. V shed 7 bases and J shed 7 bases, with 13 bases lying between them. The CDR3 DNA reads TGTGCCAGCACCACCTGGGGCGTCGGGGAGCTGTTTTTT. Protein: CASTTWGVGELFF.

This clonotype was detected only a few times. The chain uses TRBV29-1 and TRBJ1-5; D unresolved. Trimming removed 1 base from V and 7 bases from J, with 11 bases in between. The germline gives CDR1 SQVTM, CDR2 ANQGSEA. This CDR3 contains 13 residues. The CDR3 here is CSVEGGERQPQHF. The CDR3, as DNA: TGCAGCGTTGAAGGGGGTGAGCGCCAGCCCCAGCATTTT.

This clonotype was recorded at least ten times. The gene calls are TRBV7-9 and TRBJ1-2; 7 bases align to TRBD1. The CDR3 covers 16 residues. The germline V gene encodes CDR1 SEHNR and CDR2 FQNEAQ (reference sequence). Unmatched junction bases numbered 10, after V lost 6 bases and J lost 0 bases. The CDR3 here is CASRRETGESNYGYTF. The CDR3 coding sequence is TGTGCCAGCAGAAGAGAAACAGGGGAATCTAACTATGGCTACACCTTC.

V and J are TRBV11-2 and TRBJ2-1, with 8 positions matching TRBD2. Germline-derived CDR1 and CDR2 are SGHAT and FQNNGV. The CDR3 contains 15 residues. The V segment lost 4 bases and the J segment 6 bases; nucleotides outside the gene matches: 8. The CDR3 DNA reads as TGTGCCAGCAGCTCCCCGAGGCTAGCGGGCAATGAGCAGTTCTTC. Translation: CASSSPRLAGNEQFF.

This clonotype turned up a few times. A read error may be the cause here, since a much bigger clone is one base away. The chain carries TRBV7-3 and TRBJ2-5, with D maybe TRBD1 (5 bases). The CDR3 extends over 13 amino acids. Trimming left V 1 base short and J 3 bases short, with 6 bases between. The germline gives CDR1 SGHTA, CDR2 FQGTGA. The CDR3 DNA reads as TGTGCCAGCAGCTTAATCAGGGAAGAGACCCAGTACTTC. It translates to CASSLIREETQYF.

This clonotype was recorded a few times. The chain links TRBV4-1 to TRBJ1-4; tentative D call: TRBD1 (5 bases). Between the trimmed V and J ends, which lost 4 bases and 0 bases, there was a span of 12 bases. This CDR3 has 16 residues. Germline loops: CDR1 MGHRA, CDR2 YSYEKL. In nucleotides, the CDR3 is TGCGCCAGCAGCCCCCCCCCAGGGACAACTAATGAAAAACTGTTTTTT. Amino acids: CASSPPPGTTNEKLFF.

This clonotype has a single count. The chain couples TRBV7-9 to TRBJ2-3, with no clear D. CDR1 is SEHNR, CDR2 FQNEAQ, per germline (reference sequence). The V and J ends lost 2 bases and 6 bases respectively, with 6 bases between them. The CDR3 is 12 amino acids. The CDR3 region is CASSLRADTQYF. CDR3 sequence (DNA): TGTGCCAGCAGCTTAAGGGCGGATACGCAGTATTTT.

As for this clonotype: Compared with germline, one end of the junction differs, possibly owing to a read error. The gene calls are TRBV7-9 and TRBJ1-2, with 9 positions matching TRBD1. Germline lookup yields CDR1 SEHNR and CDR2 FQNEAQ (reference sequence). The CDR3 extends over 14 amino acids. The CDR3 bases are TGCGCCAGCAGCACTGGGACAGGGAGGTTGAGCTACACCTTC. Translating it yields CASSTGTGRLSYTF.